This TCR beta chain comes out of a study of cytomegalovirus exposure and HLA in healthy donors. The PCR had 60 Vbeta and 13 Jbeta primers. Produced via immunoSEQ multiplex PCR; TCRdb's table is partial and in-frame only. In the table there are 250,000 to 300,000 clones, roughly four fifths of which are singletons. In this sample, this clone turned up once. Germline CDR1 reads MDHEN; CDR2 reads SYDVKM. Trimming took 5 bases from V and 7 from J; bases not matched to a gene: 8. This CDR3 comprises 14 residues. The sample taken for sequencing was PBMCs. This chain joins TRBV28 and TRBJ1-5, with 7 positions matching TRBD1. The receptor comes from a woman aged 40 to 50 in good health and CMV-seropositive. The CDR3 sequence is CASSRDRVEQPQHF. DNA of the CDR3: TGTGCCAGCAGTCGAGACAGGGTCGAACAGCCCCAGCATTTT. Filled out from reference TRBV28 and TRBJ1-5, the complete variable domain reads DVKVTQSSRYLVKRTGEKVFLECVQDMDHENMFWYRQDPGLGLRLIYFSYDVKMKEKGDIPEGYSVSREKKERFSLILESASTNQTSMYLCASSRDRVEQPQHFGDGTRLSIL.